This record looks at one TCR beta chain sequence and its context. Which antigen it targets is not known. No base quality information exists; no much larger clone differs at one position. The library was produced with the immunoSEQ multiplex PCR assay. The multiplex PCR relied on a mix of 60 forward primers for TCR Vbeta segments and 13 reverse primers for TCR Jbeta segments. Amplification of the CDR3 region of rearranged TCR beta genes was performed with a multiplex PCR assay on genomic DNA. Amplified TCR beta libraries were sequenced as 87-base-pair reads on the Illumina HiSeq System. As for how the authors treated the data: Across the 500 to 850 repertoires, a later analysis counted around 80 million unique TCR beta chains, roughly 11 million of which were shared by at least two donors. A nearest-neighbor algorithm error-corrected the raw reads and collapsed the reads into unique sequences, merging closely related sequences to remove PCR and sequencing errors. Alignment of CDR3 sequences to IMGT reference sequences was used to assign V, D and J gene segments. For a sequence to be retained, a match of at least six nucleotides was required to both a V gene segment and a J gene segment. Rearrangements were classified as productive when the CDR3 lacked stop codons and remained in frame with V and J, and all other rearrangements were classified as non-productive. Following IMGT convention, CDR3 was defined as the stretch from the second conserved V-encoded cysteine to the conserved J-encoded phenylalanine. The earlier analysis of 500 to 600 of the donors excluded sequences that lacked an unambiguous match to a single V gene segment. An earlier analysis of about 590 of the donors classified V segments as functional when productive rearrangements were above 56.7% and as segregating when the standard deviation between donors was above 5%. To diagnose cytomegalovirus status from the catalog of TCR beta chain sequences, a statistical classification framework was built. In a later analysis, V and J genes were assigned by comparing TCR nucleotide sequences against IMGT/GENE-DB human TR gene sequences. The TCRdist pipeline was used in a later analysis to assign CDR3 sequences and most-parsimonious VDJ recombination scenarios. A later analysis defined each TCR beta chain by its CDR3 amino acid sequence plus V-gene family, and excluded reads lacking a unique V-gene family. A later analysis removed 500 to 600 highly shared, low-generation-probability nucleotide sequences to deal with suspected cross-contamination and a sequencing artifact. In a later analysis, a clonal expansion index for each public chain was calculated from normalized within-repertoire ranks of inferred template counts. In a later analysis, generation probabilities were computed using a VDJ recombination model fitted to out-of-frame rearrangements, and the results were checked against IGoR. In a later analysis, hypergeometric tests were used to score TCR-TCR, TCR-HLA and TCR-CMV co-occurrence, with a repertoire-size bias correction applied to TCR pairs. A later analysis estimated false discovery rates by permuting HLA or CMV assignments 20 times. In a later analysis, co-occurring TCRs were grouped using DBSCAN, with TCRdist sequence similarity added in when clustering inside HLA-allele-positive subsets. Repertoires with fewer than 30,000 or more than 120,000 public chains, plus five repertoires with anomalous nucleotide sharing, were excluded from co-occurrence clustering. TCRdb holds this immuneACCESS table with in-frame rearrangements only. Some clones are missing; in checked studies, unresolved V genes explain under half, and the rest has no known cause. Clonal size and the V and J genes are those of that table, whereas D and trimming came from the DNA. The sample contains 150,000 to 200,000 clones, roughly 74% of them found a single time. Roughly 8% of the sample is taken by the ten largest.

CDR1 and CDR2, per the germline V gene, are MGHRA and YSYEKL. The CDR3 goes from the cysteine to the phenylalanine over 13 residues. Only the CDR3 DNA stays, 39 bases, in frame from base 1. The V end gives up 3 bases and the J end 5 bases, leaving 1 base in the junction not matched to a gene. These data belong to a study of cytomegalovirus exposure and HLA in healthy donors (TCRdb year 2017). Looking at the study overall: In an earlier analysis of some 610 of the donors, around 300 Gb of sequence data and 120 million or so unique TCR beta sequences from approximately 180 million T cells were reported. To study patterns of TCR occurrence, a later analysis re-analyzed previously published TCR beta repertoires from around 660 donors and added high-resolution HLA genotyping. An earlier analysis of some 500 of the donors applied high-throughput TCR beta sequencing to assess whether each TCR beta V gene segment acted as functional or pseudogenic. Typing coverage varied by locus: roughly 629-630 donors for A, B, C, DRB1 and DQB1; around 560 for DQA1; around 570 for DPA1; under 490 for DPB1. Genome-wide SNP genotypes for about 55% of the roughly 670 donors were used in a later genetic analysis, which treated that subset as a discovery cohort. The study profiled the T cell repertoires of about 640 subjects by immunosequencing and related them to cytomegalovirus serostatus. Because of strong linkage in the cohort, five DR-DQ haplotypes were treated as single units for association and clustering. Across approximately 420 genotyped donors of the cohort, an average of about 250,000 unique TCR beta nucleotide sequences per donor were sequenced, and roughly 20% of those sequences were non-productive. All discovery cohort repertoires had been generated using a single sequencing platform. An early release covering 550 to 650 HLA-typed donors comprised 250 to 350 gigabases of sequencing data and approximately 85 million unique TCR sequences. A separate validation cohort of over a hundred different subjects was used in addition to the roughly 700-subject first cohort. High-throughput TCR immunosequencing, statistical association of individual TCRs with disease status, and machine learning were combined to predict cytomegalovirus infection status. Rather than using new phenotypic data, the later analysis identified candidate immune exposures from TCR beta sequences and from how often those sequences occurred across donors. Donor age, sex, ethnicity and CMV serostatus were collected together with the repertoire data. The study aimed to test whether cataloging public T cell receptors could reveal signatures of past pathogen exposure. The genetic ancestry cluster associated with self-reported Caucasian donors included around four fifths of the roughly 360 genotyped donors. Both class I and class II loci were covered by HLA typing, at four-digit resolution. Overall study outcomes, separate from this receptor: According to a later genetic analysis, donors in an Asian-associated ancestry cluster had fewer N-insertions in productive TCRs than the approximately 700-donor mean. In a later analysis, TCR association rates were found to vary across HLA loci, with the most associated TCRs seen for DRB1 alleles and the fewest for HLA-C alleles. In both the original and validation cohorts, the classifier was reported to diagnose cytomegalovirus status with high specificity and sensitivity. A later analysis reported that several top co-occurrence clusters appeared linked to parvovirus B19, influenza, CMV and Epstein-Barr virus. A few of the identified cytomegalovirus-associated TCR beta chains were confirmed in vitro to be specific for cytomegalovirus antigens. Most TCR sequences were seen in very few donors, while some public TCRs were found in many individuals. CMV serostatus was the only immune exposure information available for the cohort. Strong co-occurrence of HLA alleles, especially DR and DQ, made assigning TCR associations to individual alleles difficult. Because HLA typing was missing for some donors at each locus, association tests included only the typed subset. The cohort was sequenced for TCR beta chains only, and without alpha or paired-chain data the features that could be detected were limited. V-gene and J-gene trimming of TCR beta chains was associated with a missense DCLRE1C variant in a later genetic analysis, and the association was replicated in an independent cohort. The presence/absence analyses assumed that sequencing depth was roughly uniform across donors, and that assumption may not be true. A cluster of highly shared sequence variants was judged likely to represent a technical artifact of the sequencing pipeline. In an earlier analysis of some 500 of the donors, most TCR beta V segments appeared in productive rearrangements about 87% or about 30% of the time, broadly matching IMGT annotations. In the study, approximately 160 TCR beta chains were listed as associated with cytomegalovirus. At a false discovery rate of 0.05, a later analysis linked 15,000 to 20,000 TCR beta sequences to specific HLA alleles. Correlated functional status among segregating V segments might reflect linkage disequilibrium, but an unknown experimental factor could not be ruled out. Because the 87-base-pair reads could not distinguish some IMGT-functional V segments, including TRBV6-2 and TRBV6-3, those segments were excluded. In a later analysis, HLA-associated TCR beta chains were found to be more clonally expanded and to have lower generation probabilities than equally common non-associated chains. A later analysis found that most CMV-associated TCR beta chains appeared HLA-restricted, with HLA associations seemingly driven largely by CMV exposure. Because counts were too low, under 20 rarely observed V segments, including chromosome 9 orphons, were left out of the earlier analysis of about 500 of the donors. A further reported finding was that TCR beta sequences accurately predicted the HLA-A and HLA-B alleles for most subjects in the first cohort. The authors suggested that the approach could potentially be generalized to other disease states and immunological phenotypes.

In total, approximately 700 healthy bone marrow donors made up the cohort. All cohort members were sampled while nominally healthy, although unrecorded immune exposures were likely present. The donor tested CMV seropositive, placing the donor among the 250 to 350 seropositive members of the cohort. Each donor provided a peripheral blood sample, and peripheral blood mononuclear cells were used for TCR beta sequencing. The Qiagen DNeasy Blood Extraction Kit was used to extract genomic DNA from the blood cell samples. The source material was PBMCs. The sequence came from a woman in her 40s in good health and CMV-seropositive. This chain joins TRBV4-1 to TRBJ2-7, and TRBD1 aligns with 10 junction nucleotides. The CDR3 amino acid sequence is: CASSQTGGNEQYF. In nucleotides, the sequence is TGCGCCAGCAGCCAGACAGGGGGCAACGAGCAGTACTTC.